Each of the 11 T cell receptor beta chains below was sequenced from the same sample in a study of early T cells in non-severe SARS-CoV-2 infection. TCRdb called the 5' RACE reads again in MiXCR, with one record for every CDR3 protein. The sample lists tens of thousands of distinct CDR3 sequences; roughly 9.9% were seen once. The sequenced material came from whole blood. Receptors were obtained from an adult who was a healthcare worker with PCR-confirmed SARS-CoV-2 infection or an uninfected control (not recorded which).

The sample holds many counts of this clonotype. V and J are TRBV7-9 and TRBJ1-5; maybe TRBD1 (6 bases). CDR3 length: 15 residues. With 5 bases removed from V and 3 bases from J, the gap between germline ends came to 14 bases. CDR1 and CDR2 from the germline V gene are SEHNR and FQNEAQ (reference sequence). The CDR3 DNA is TGTGCCAGCAGCCCCGGGGGCACCGCCAATCAGCCCCAGCATTTT. Translated: CASSPGGTANQPQHF. The variable domain in full, with the rest retrieved from reference TRBV7-9 and TRBJ1-5, is DTGVSQNPRHKITKRGQNVTFRCDPISEHNRLYWYRQTLGQGPEFLTYFQNEAQLEKSRLLSDRFSAERPKGSFSTLEIQRTEQGDSAMYLCASSPGGTANQPQHFGDGTRLSIL.

In its sample, this clonotype was seen many times. V usage is TRBV12-3 or TRBV12-4 and J usage is TRBJ2-3; TRBD2 matches 11 bases. This CDR3 has 15 residues. V was clipped by 6 bases and J by 2 bases; unmatched bases: 4. CDR3 loop: CASRISGGATDTQYF. DNA of the CDR3: TGTGCCAGCAGAATTAGCGGGGGGGCCACAGATACGCAGTATTTT.

This clonotype was observed at least ten times. The DNA for the CDR3 is TGTGCCAGCAGCCAAGAAAGAAGGGGTACAGATACGCAGTATTTT. Translation gives CASSQERRGTDTQYF. The V gene is TRBV3-1, the J gene TRBJ2-3, with D possibly TRBD1 on 5 matching bases. This CDR3 has 15 amino acids. Germline lookup yields CDR1 LGHDT and CDR2 YNNKEL (reference sequence). With 0 bases removed from V and 3 bases from J, the gap between germline ends came to 10 bases.

This clonotype was detected ten times or more. This chain joins TRBV30 and TRBJ1-5; no firm D call. Trimming removed 0 bases from V and 8 bases from J, with 17 bases in between. CDR1 and CDR2 from the germline V gene are GTSNPN and SVGIG (reference sequence). The CDR3 length is 15 residues. CDR3 residues: CAWSVGRHPAKPQHF. The CDR3 DNA sequence: TGTGCCTGGAGTGTGGGGAGGCATCCGGCTAAGCCCCAGCATTTT.

The sample holds many counts of this clonotype. The chain couples TRBV11-2 to TRBJ1-1, with 8 nucleotides matching TRBD1. This CDR3 is 15 amino acids long. Per the germline V gene, CDR1 is SGHAT and CDR2 is FQNNGV. Trimming cost V 5 bases and J 5 bases; bases outside gene matches: 10. The CDR3 DNA sequence: TGTGCCAGCAGCCCATCCCGACAGGGGTGGACTGAAGCTTTCTTT. It translates to CASSPSRQGWTEAFF.

This clonotype was picked up many times. The chain employs TRBV7-2 and TRBJ2-3; TRBD1 is a possible D gene (6 bases). Germline V gene lookup returns CDR1 SGHTA and CDR2 FQGNSA. The CDR3 covers 14 residues. The V end was cut by 1 base, the J end by 1 base, with 6 bases between. CDR3 sequence (DNA): TGTGCCAGCAGCTTAGGACAGGGCACAGATACGCAGTATTTT. It codes for CASSLGQGTDTQYF. Supplemented by reference TRBV7-2 and TRBJ2-3, the full variable domain reads GAGVSQSPSNKVTEKGKDVELRCDPISGHTALYWYRQSLGQGLEFLIYFQGNSAPDKSGLPSDRFSAERTGGSVSTLTIQRTQQEDSAVYLCASSLGQGTDTQYFGPGTRLTVL.

The J gene is TRBJ2-1, the V gene TRBV28; 8 bases map to TRBD2. The CDR3 consists of 19 residues. V lost 8 bases and J lost 0; bases outside the gene matches: 18. Germline V lookup: CDR1 MDHEN, CDR2 SYDVKM. The CDR3 protein is CASSNTGLAGASSYNEQFF. The CDR3 DNA is TGTGCCAGCTCCAATACCGGGCTAGCGGGCGCCAGCTCCTACAATGAGCAGTTCTTC.

The CDR3 reads CASSPTVDREEKLFF. As DNA, the CDR3 is TGTGCCAGCAGCCCAACCGTGGACAGGGAAGAAAAACTGTTTTTT. V is TRBV11-2 and J is TRBJ1-4; 8 nucleotides align to TRBD1. V was clipped by 5 bases and J by 8 bases; unmatched bases: 10. Germline V lookup: CDR1 SGHAT, CDR2 FQNNGV. This CDR3 is built from 15 residues.

This clonotype was seen repeatedly, ten times or more. One junction end disagrees with the germline gene, perhaps due to a read error. The chain carries TRBV7-8 and TRBJ2-1; D not resolved. This CDR3 has 11 amino acids. Germline CDR1 and CDR2: SGHVS and FQNEAQ. CDR3 amino acids: CASSLDGYPDF. CDR3 sequence (DNA): TGTGCCAGCAGCTTAGATGGCTACCCGGACTTC. The complete variable domain, with remaining parts taken from reference TRBV7-8 and TRBJ2-1, reads GAGVSQSPRYKVAKRGQDVALRCDPISGHVSLFWYQQALGQGPEFLTYFQNEAQLDKSGLPSDRFFAERPEGSVSTLKIQRTQQEDSAVYLCASSLDGYPDFGPGTRLTVL.

V usage is TRBV9 and J usage is TRBJ2-3, with no clear D. The CDR3 has 14 amino acids. V lost 0 bases and J 2 bases, leaving 7 bases between the germline ends. Germline V lookup: CDR1 SGDLS, CDR2 YYNGEE. CDR3 region: CASSVGHNTDTQYF. The DNA of the CDR3 is TGTGCCAGCAGCGTAGGACACAACACAGATACGCAGTATTTT.

There are many counts of this clonotype. V gene TRBV7-9 combines with J gene TRBJ2-2; unclear D gene. This CDR3 is built from 13 residues. The germline gives CDR1 SEHNR, CDR2 FQNEAQ (reference sequence). V lost 0 bases and J 7 bases, leaving 6 bases between the germline ends. DNA of the CDR3: TGTGCCAGCAGCTTAGCGGGCGGCGGGGAGCTGTTTTTT. Encoded protein: CASSLAGGGELFF.